The sequence of this T cell receptor beta chain was determined in a study of blood T cell repertoires in COVID-19. In the study overall: Donors in the United States, Italy and Spain gave samples during acute or convalescent COVID-19. T cells, B-cell-depleted T cells, or PBMCs supplied cDNA or gDNA.

This clone was observed a handful of times. Per the authors' pipeline: Reference gene primers were amplified, and this amplification served to estimate nucleated cell counts. The method was immunoSEQ multiplex PCR; TCRdb's version includes in-frame clones alone and lacks a portion of them. The V and J calls and the clone size are those of that table, but D and trimming were determined from the DNA. The table includes about 220,000 clones, about 83% detected once. Categorization into cohorts depended on clinical history that participants reported. The material sequenced was PBMCs or T cells enriched from blood (not recorded which). This TCR derives from a woman aged 40 to 55 who had been exposed to COVID-19.

The CDR3 protein is CASSLDGGETQYF. The CDR3 DNA is TGTGCCAGCAGCTTAGATGGGGGGGAGACCCAGTACTTC. V and J are TRBV7-2 and TRBJ2-5; a possible D gene is TRBD2 (6 bases). V was trimmed by 1 base and J by 5 bases, leaving 8 bases between them. The CDR3 length is 13 residues. Germline assignment: CDR1 SGHTA and CDR2 FQGNSA.